The present T cell receptor beta chain was sequenced within a study of human T cells and chemical hapten exposure. This CDR3 contains 13 residues. The germline V gene encodes CDR1 KGHSH and CDR2 LQKENI. This clonotype was counted many times. An end of the junction differs from the germline gene, which may be a read error. As to time point: patch test 3, about 24 weeks after DPC sensitization. Stated treatment: therapeutic diphenylcyclopropenone sensitization with weekly scalp DPC. TCRdb re-called the RACE reads through MiXCR, storing one row per CDR3 protein. The top ten clones hold 2.4% of a sample with 50,000 to 60,000 distinct CDR3 sequences, over 10% of them seen once.

The chain joins TRBV18 to TRBJ1-5, with D perhaps TRBD1 (5 bases). The sequence came from a man aged 25 to 45 with alopecia areata. Some clones in this sample may be carry-over from other donors' samples. Source: whole blood, taken in connection with sensitization to the hapten diphenylcyclopropenone (DPC). The CDR3 DNA reads as TGTGCCAGCTCGCCACAGGGCAATCAGCCCCAGCATTTT. This translates into CASSPQGNQPQHF.